The following is a T cell receptor (beta chain) sequence with its context. Its antigen is not known. The sample is drawn from a study of cytotoxic CD8 clonotypes in ibrutinib-treated CLL. Study-level background: The cohort had about 10 relapsed/refractory and over 14 treatment-naive patients, some 18 IGHV unmutated. Specimens for response were gathered following a median approximately 12 months of therapy, spanning 6 to 36.

CDR1 and CDR2 (germline): SGHRS, YFSETQ. CDR3 length equals 16 residues. The germline V and J ends were trimmed by 1 base and 3 bases, with 11 bases remaining between them. From cryopreserved PBMCs came roughly 2 micrograms of genomic DNA used for TCR beta libraries. Sequenced by immunoSEQ multiplex PCR; TCRdb stores in-frame clones only, minus some. The profile shows some 50,000 clones, 56% of them singletons. Study-wide results and limits: Age-matched healthy donor levels were exceeded by baseline clonality, which tracked circulating CD8+ T-cell counts.

Specimen: PBMCs, collected after 24 months of ibrutinib treatment. This chain uses TRBV5-1 with TRBJ1-6; D ambiguous. This receptor was taken from a human donor with chronic lymphocytic leukemia. The CDR3 sequence: CASSLSPVDYNSPLHF. CDR3 coding DNA: TGCGCCAGCAGCTTGAGCCCCGTGGACTATAATTCACCCCTCCACTTT.